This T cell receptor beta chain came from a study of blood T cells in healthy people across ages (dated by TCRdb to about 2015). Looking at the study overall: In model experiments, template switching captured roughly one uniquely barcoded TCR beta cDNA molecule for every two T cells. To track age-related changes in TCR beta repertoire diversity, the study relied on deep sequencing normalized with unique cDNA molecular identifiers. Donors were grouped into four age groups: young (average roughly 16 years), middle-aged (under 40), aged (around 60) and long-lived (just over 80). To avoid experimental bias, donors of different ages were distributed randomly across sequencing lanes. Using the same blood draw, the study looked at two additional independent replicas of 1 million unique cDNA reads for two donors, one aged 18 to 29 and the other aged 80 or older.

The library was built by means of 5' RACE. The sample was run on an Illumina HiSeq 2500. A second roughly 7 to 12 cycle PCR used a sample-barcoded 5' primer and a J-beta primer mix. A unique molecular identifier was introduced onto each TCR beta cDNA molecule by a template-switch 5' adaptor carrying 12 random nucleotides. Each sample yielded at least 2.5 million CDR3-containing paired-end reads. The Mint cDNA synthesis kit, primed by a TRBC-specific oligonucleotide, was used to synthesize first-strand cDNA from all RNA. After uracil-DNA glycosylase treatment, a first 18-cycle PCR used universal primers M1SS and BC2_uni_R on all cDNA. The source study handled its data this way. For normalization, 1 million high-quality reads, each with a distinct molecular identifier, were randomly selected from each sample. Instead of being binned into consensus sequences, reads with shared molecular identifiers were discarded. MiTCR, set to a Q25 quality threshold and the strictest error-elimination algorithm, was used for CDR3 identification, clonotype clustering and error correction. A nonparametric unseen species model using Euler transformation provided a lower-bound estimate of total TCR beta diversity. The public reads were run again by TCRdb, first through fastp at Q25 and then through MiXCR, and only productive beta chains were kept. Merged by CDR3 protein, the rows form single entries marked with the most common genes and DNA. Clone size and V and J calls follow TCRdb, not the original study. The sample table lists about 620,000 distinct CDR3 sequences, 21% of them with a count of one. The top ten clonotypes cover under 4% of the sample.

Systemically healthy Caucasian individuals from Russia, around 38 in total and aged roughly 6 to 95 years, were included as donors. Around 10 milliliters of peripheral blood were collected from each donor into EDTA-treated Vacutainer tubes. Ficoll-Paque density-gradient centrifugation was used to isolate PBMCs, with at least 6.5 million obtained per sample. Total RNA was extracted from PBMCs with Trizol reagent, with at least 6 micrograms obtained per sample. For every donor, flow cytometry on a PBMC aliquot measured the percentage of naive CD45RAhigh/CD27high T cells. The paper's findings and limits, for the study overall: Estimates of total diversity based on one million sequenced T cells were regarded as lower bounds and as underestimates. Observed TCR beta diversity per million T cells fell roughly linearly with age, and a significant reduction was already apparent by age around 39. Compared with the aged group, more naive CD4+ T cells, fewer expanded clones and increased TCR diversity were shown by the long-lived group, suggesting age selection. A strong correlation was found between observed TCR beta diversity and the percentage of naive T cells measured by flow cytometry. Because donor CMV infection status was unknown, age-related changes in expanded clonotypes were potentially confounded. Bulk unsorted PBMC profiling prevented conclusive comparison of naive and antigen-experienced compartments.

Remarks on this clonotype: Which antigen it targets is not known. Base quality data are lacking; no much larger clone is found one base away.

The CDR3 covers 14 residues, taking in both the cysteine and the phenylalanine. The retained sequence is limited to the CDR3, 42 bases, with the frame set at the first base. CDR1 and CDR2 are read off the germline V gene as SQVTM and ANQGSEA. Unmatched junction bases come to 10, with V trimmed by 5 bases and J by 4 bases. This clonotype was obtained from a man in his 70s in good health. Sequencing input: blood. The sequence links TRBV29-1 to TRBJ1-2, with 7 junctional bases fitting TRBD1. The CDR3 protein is CSVTRTGPSYGYTF. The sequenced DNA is TGCAGCGTTACTCGGACAGGTCCTAGCTATGGCTACACCTTC.